The clone carrying this T cell receptor beta chain occurred many times. Per the germline V gene, CDR1 is DFQATT and CDR2 is SNEGSKA (reference sequence). The V and J ends lost 3 bases and 7 bases respectively, with 12 bases between them. This CDR3 spans 12 amino acids. This sample's TCRbeta library carried unique molecular identifier barcodes. TCRdb re-analysed the PCR reads in MiXCR, keeping a single row per CDR3 protein. This table holds about 200,000 distinct CDR3 sequences, 14% to 15% found once. The record originates from a study of T-cell reconstitution after alpha-beta-depleted transplantation in children.

The sequencing used PBMCs from the stem cell graft donor, collected from the stem cell graft. This receptor was obtained from a human donor who donated a stem cell graft to a child with acute lymphoblastic leukemia. This sequence joins TRBV20-1 and TRBJ2-5, with D tentatively TRBD1 (7 bases). In DNA, the CDR3 is TGCAGTGCTAGGGGGCAGGGGGGGACCCAGTACTTC. As protein: CSARGQGGTQYF.